A selection of T cell receptor beta chains follows, all from one sample in a study of PD-1 blockade in classical Hodgkin lymphoma. Method: immunoSEQ multiplex PCR; TCRdb's copy keeps in-frame clones and lacks some. Of 20,000 to 25,000 clones in the sample, about 80% are singletons; the top ten hold around a fifth. Sequencing used peripheral blood mononuclear cells (PBMCs), obtained before the fourth cycle of nivolumab. The origin of the receptors is a human donor with classical Hodgkin lymphoma. CDR3s include the opening cysteine and the closing phenylalanine or tryptophan. D genes are given only for firm matches. Rows give clone size only sometimes, using once, few, many, or a class for an expanded clone.

j_gene,v_gene,abundance,d_gene,CDR3nt,CDR3aa
TRBJ2-5,TRBV6-5,.,.,TGTGCCAGCAGTACCCCACAGGGATCCCAAGAGACCCAGTACTTC,CASSTPQGSQETQYF
TRBJ1-6,TRBV4-1,.,.,TGCGCCAGCAGCCAAGAGTTTTTCGGCCACCCTTCACCCCTCCACTTT,CASSQEFFGHPSPLHF
TRBJ1-3,TRBV9,.,.,TGTGCCAGCAGCCCCATCTCTGGAAACACCATATATTTT,CASSPISGNTIYF
TRBJ2-1,TRBV30,.,.,TGTGCCTGCTCACCTAGCGAGGTAGGCGATGAGCAGTTCTTC,CACSPSEVGDEQFF
TRBJ2-7,TRBV30,.,TRBD2,TGTGCCTGGAGTCTAGGGAGGGTCAGCTACGAGCAGTACTTC,CAWSLGRVSYEQYF
TRBJ2-5,TRBV5-1,.,TRBD2,TGCGCCAGCAGCTTGGGGCTAGCGGGAGGAAGGGGGACTCAAGAGACCCAGTACTTC,CASSLGLAGGRGTQETQYF
TRBJ2-7,TRBV2,.,TRBD1,TGTGCCAGAAGGACAGGGAGTTCGGGGGAGCAGTACTTC,CARRTGSSGEQYF
TRBJ2-4,TRBV19,.,.,TGTGCCAGTAGCGGCAGACGAACAGCCAAAAACATTCAGTACTTC,CASSGRRTAKNIQYF
TRBJ2-7,TRBV2,.,TRBD2,TGTGCCAGCAGGGGAGGGACTAGCAGCGCCTACGAGCAGTACTTC,CASRGGTSSAYEQYF
TRBJ2-7,TRBV28,.,.,TGTGCCAGCAGTCCCCGGTATGGGGGACCGGTGAGCGAGCAGTACTTC,CASSPRYGGPVSEQYF
TRBJ2-7,TRBV30,few,TRBD1,TGTGCCTGGAGTCCCGTGGGACAGGGGGCCGGTGAGCAGTACTTC,CAWSPVGQGAGEQYF
TRBJ2-2,TRBV19,.,TRBD1,TGTGCCAGTAGTATGTTAGCGCACCAGGGGGCCGGGGAGCTGTTTTTT,CASSMLAHQGAGELFF
TRBJ2-7,TRBV19,.,.,TGTGCCAGTAGTATCGACAGTTACTCCTACGAGCAGTACTTC,CASSIDSYSYEQYF
TRBJ2-4,TRBV5-5,.,TRBD1,TGTGCCAGCAGCTTGGAGACAGGGACAAAAAACATTCAGTACTTC,CASSLETGTKNIQYF
TRBJ2-5,TRBV11-2,.,TRBD1,TGTGCCAGCAGCTCGGGACAGGGGGAGGGAGAGACCCAGTACTTC,CASSSGQGEGETQYF
TRBJ2-2,TRBV28,.,.,TGTGCCAGCAGGAAGGGGGGAGTGAACACCGGGGAGCTGTTTTTT,CASRKGGVNTGELFF
TRBJ2-4,TRBV6-6,.,TRBD1,TGTGCCAGCAGGTCCCAGGGGGCCCGGGGGTACTTC,CASRSQGARGYF
TRBJ2-5,TRBV5-1,few,TRBD2,TGCGCCAGCAGCCGAAGTAGCGGGGGGTTACAAGAGACCCAGTACTTC,CASSRSSGGLQETQYF
TRBJ2-2,TRBV18,.,.,TGTGCCAGCTCATTAACCGACAGGAGGAACACCGGGGAGCTGTTTTTT,CASSLTDRRNTGELFF
TRBJ2-7,TRBV7-2,.,.,TGTGCCAGCAGCCTCAGCCAGGACACCGAGCAGTACTTC,CASSLSQDTEQYF
TRBJ2-6,TRBV27,.,.,TGTGCCAGCAGTTCGGCAGGGTATGGGGCCAACGTCCTGACTTTC,CASSSAGYGANVLTF
TRBJ2-5,TRBV5-6,.,.,TGTGCCAGCAGCTTGTCAGAGACCCAGTACTTC,CASSLSETQYF
TRBJ1-1,TRBV30,.,.,TGTGCCTGGAGCCGACTGGAAACTGAAGCTTTCTTT,CAWSRLETEAFF
TRBJ2-1,TRBV15,.,.,TGTGCCACCAGCAGAGTGGGTAGCGGCAATGAGCAGTTCTTC,CATSRVGSGNEQFF
TRBJ1-2,TRBV5-1,few,TRBD1,TGCGCCAGCAGCGATGAGGGAATCGGACAGGGTTATGGCTACACCTTC,CASSDEGIGQGYGYTF
TRBJ2-1,TRBV9,.,.,TGTGCCAGCAGCGGACCCTGGGCCACCAATGAGCAGTTCTTC,CASSGPWATNEQFF
TRBJ1-2,TRBV6-1,.,.,TGTGCCAGCAGTGGGCCCCAGGAGGGGGTAGACGGCTACACCTTC,CASSGPQEGVDGYTF
TRBJ1-1,TRBV6-5,.,.,TGTGCCAGCAGCGAAGTGGGAGCGAACACTGAAGCTTTCTTT,CASSEVGANTEAFF
TRBJ1-6,TRBV7-2,few,.,TGTGCCAGCAGCTACGGGGGGGCTGGATCACCCCTCCACTTT,CASSYGGAGSPLHF
TRBJ1-2,TRBV2,.,.,TGTGCCAGCGCGCGCCTTAGGACAGAGACGGCTTTCGGCTACACCTTC,CASARLRTETAFGYTF
TRBJ1-1,TRBV7-8,.,TRBD1,TGTGCCAGCAGTCTGGACAGGGTTCTAGCTTTCTTT,CASSLDRVLAFF
TRBJ2-7,TRBV6-1,.,TRBD1,TGTGCCAGCAGTCCCCGGACAGGGTCCAATAGAGAGCAGTACTTC,CASSPRTGSNREQYF
TRBJ2-2,TRBV7-2,.,.,TGTGCCAGCAGCCGACCCGGAGCCGGGGAGCTGTTTTTT,CASSRPGAGELFF
TRBJ2-2,TRBV5-8,.,.,TGTGCCAGCAGCTTGTTAGGCGGGGACCTAGGAACTCTTACCGGGGAGCTGTTTTTT,CASSLLGGDLGTLTGELFF
TRBJ2-1,TRBV2,.,TRBD2,TGTGCCAGCAGTGAAGCTACGGGACTAACTAGCTCCTACAATGAGCAGTTCTTC,CASSEATGLTSSYNEQFF
TRBJ2-5,TRBV7-9,.,.,TGTGCCAGCAGCTTAGCGTTGGGATGGGAGACCCAGTACTTC,CASSLALGWETQYF
TRBJ1-2,TRBV19,.,.,TGTGCCAGTAGTCGAAATGCAGGCAATGGCTACACCTTC,CASSRNAGNGYTF
TRBJ2-5,TRBV5-1,.,.,TGCGCCAGCAGCTTAGACGGACGGCCCCAAGAGACCCAGTACTTC,CASSLDGRPQETQYF
TRBJ1-2,TRBV5-4,once,TRBD1,TGTGCCAGCAGCAACAGGGGGCCTGCTAGTAATAGAAACACCTTC,CASSNRGPASNRNTF
TRBJ2-7,TRBV25-1,.,TRBD2,TGTGCCAGCAGTGATAGACTAGCGGGACCGTACGAGCAGTACTTC,CASSDRLAGPYEQYF
TRBJ2-5,TRBV5-6,.,.,TGTGCCAGCAGCTTGTCCGGACGGGCGCTGGAGACCCAGTACTTC,CASSLSGRALETQYF
TRBJ2-7,TRBV28,.,.,TGTGCCAGCAGCCGGCACCAACCCTACGAGCAGTACTTC,CASSRHQPYEQYF
TRBJ1-5,TRBV19,.,.,TGTGCCAGTAGTATATACGATCAGCCCCAGCATTTT,CASSIYDQPQHF
TRBJ2-7,TRBV10-1,.,.,TGCGCCAGCAGTGAGTCGATAGAAACCGGCGGGGTTTTCCACGAGCAGTACTTC,CASSESIETGGVFHEQYF
TRBJ2-5,TRBV12-5,.,TRBD1,TGTGCTAGTGGTTTGGTGACAGGGGGCATGGCGGAGACCCAGTACTTC,CASGLVTGGMAETQYF
TRBJ1-1,TRBV28,.,.,TGTGCCAGCAGTCCCCCCGGTCGGGGAGCTTTCTTT,CASSPPGRGAFF
TRBJ2-7,TRBV19,.,.,TGTGCCAGTAGTATCGCAGGACTACTCCACTCCTACGAGCAGTACTTC,CASSIAGLLHSYEQYF
TRBJ2-7,TRBV7-6,.,.,TGTGCCAGCAGCGCTAGAGGGGATAGCTACGAGCAGTACTTC,CASSARGDSYEQYF
TRBJ2-7,TRBV19,.,.,TGTGCCAGTAGTATTACTCCCCATCACCTCTACGAGCAGTACTTC,CASSITPHHLYEQYF
TRBJ2-3,TRBV7-9,once,TRBD2,TGTGCCAGCAGCTTAGAATGGGGGCTAGCGGGCCACACAGATACGCAGTATTTT,CASSLEWGLAGHTDTQYF
TRBJ2-1,TRBV7-9,.,.,TGTGCCAGCGAGAGCCCAGGTTCCTACAATGAGCAGTTCTTC,CASESPGSYNEQFF
TRBJ2-1,TRBV27,once,TRBD2,TGTGCCAGCAGCGCACTGGGCGGGAGTTTCAATGAGCAGTTCTTC,CASSALGGSFNEQFF
TRBJ1-3,TRBV2,.,.,TGTGCCAGCATCGGGGGCACTTGGCCAGGAAACACCATATATTTT,CASIGGTWPGNTIYF
TRBJ2-5,TRBV19,.,TRBD2,TGTGCCACCACACTAGCGGGGACAGAAGAGACCCAGTACTTC,CATTLAGTEETQYF
TRBJ1-2,TRBV9,.,.,TGTGCCAGCAGCGTAGTACGAGGGCCTCAGGGCTATGGCTACACCTTC,CASSVVRGPQGYGYTF
TRBJ2-7,TRBV15,.,.,TGTGCCACCAGCAGAGCTGGACAGACTTACGAGCAGTACTTC,CATSRAGQTYEQYF
TRBJ1-2,TRBV5-1,.,.,TGCGCCAGCAGCTTAGGACAGCTCTATGGCTACACCTTC,CASSLGQLYGYTF